A few counts support the clone carrying this T cell receptor (beta chain). The CDR3 sequence is 16 residues long. The V gene's germline CDR1 is LGHDT and CDR2 YNNKEL (reference sequence). V dropped 4 bases and J dropped 0; count of bases not matched to a gene: 4. The data were obtained in a study of response to subunit inactivated influenza vaccine. TCRdb used MiXCR to reprocess the RT-PCR reads, holding one entry per CDR3 protein. The sample includes roughly 620,000 distinct CDR3 sequences, about 10% seen only once; the top ten take roughly 11%. The same sample was also studied in work on T cells expressing NK-cell markers. According to that study: Generation of TCR beta cDNA was performed by 5'RACE template switching incorporating UMIs. Beta-chain profiling covered CD3+CD56+NKG2C+, CD3+CD56+NKG2C- and CD3+CD56-NKG2C+ sorted subsets.

The starting material was PBMCs from blood, obtained on the day of vaccination. The sequence came from a man aged 50 to 59 who received an inactivated influenza vaccine. This chain joins TRBV3-1 and TRBJ2-7, with 12 bases identical to TRBD2. This CDR3 is CASSPTSGSGSYEQYF. The CDR3 DNA sequence: TGTGCCAGCAGCCCGACTAGCGGGAGTGGCTCCTACGAGCAGTACTTC.